This entry describes one TCR beta chain. Its cognate antigen has yet to be identified. Per-base qualities were not stored, and no clone one base away is much larger. The sample originates from a study of molecular identifiers for immune sequencing clone quantification (dated 2018 in TCRdb). Broadly, across the study: For a replicate experiment, the RNA from either 20,000 or 100,000 naive CD8 T cells was divided into five aliquots, and four of those aliquots went on to sequencing. This methods study benchmarked molecular-identifier clustering-based TCR repertoire sequencing (MIDCIRS) and TCR RNA copy counting, using CD8 T cells to do so.

Findings and caveats that apply to the study as a whole: Spiked-in Jurkat TCR RNA equivalent to a single cell was reported to be detectable even among 750,000 to 1,000,000 naive CD8 T cells. Modeling gave about 3.2 recovered TCR RNA copies per cell versus around 9.9 by digital PCR, implying approximately 32% capture efficiency. Naive libraries contained spiked-in Jurkat TCR RNA (more than 9 copies' worth), which is not part of the donor repertoire. Highly expanded clone sizes could be underestimated because identical TCR molecules may share a barcode. In CMV-specific effector cells, over 99% of molecules were held by clones above 20 RNA copies, whereas under 1% of molecules were held by such clones in naive cells. When barcode sub-clustering was left out, chimeric consensus sequences inflated TCR diversity, with chimeras reaching as high as 47%.

The junction shows trimming of 1 base on V and 8 bases on J, and the gene matches do not reach 5 bases of it. The CDR3, from cysteine to phenylalanine, totals 15 residues. This entry keeps only the CDR3 DNA: 45 bases, framed from base 1. Looking up the germline V gene yields CDR1 MGHRA and CDR2 YSYEKL. The receptor library was made with PCR. These reads were obtained on a NextSeq 500. Bulk TCR libraries were made following a previously described method, with the TCR primers given in Table S5. Purification of total RNA was performed with the Qiagen AllPrep DNA/RNA kit. Before analysis, reads from multiple sequencing runs of the same library were pooled. The authors processed their data as follows. Reads were retained only if an exact TCR constant sequence was present, and the retained reads were trimmed to 150 nt and grouped according to their 12-nt molecular barcodes. Reads in each barcode group were sub-clustered using a 15% Levenshtein threshold, and a quality-weighted consensus sequence was built for each RNA molecule. Non-functional sequences were discarded, and so were lower-count sequences lying one edit away from another sequence. Based on fitting two negative binomial distributions, any barcode sub-cluster with under 20% of the maximum read count was discarded. TCRdb trimmed public reads at Q25 via fastp, called clones via MiXCR and kept in-frame beta chains. Rows are unified per CDR3 protein, each entry keeping the most common DNA and genes. These V and J calls derive from TCRdb rather than the authors' analysis. Counted in this sample were over 300,000 distinct CDR3 sequences; 24% of them appeared once. The ten largest clones take up 0.74% of the sample.

Libraries of naive CD8 T cells were built from around 18,000 to 910,000 sorted cells, with 10%, 30% or 50% of the purified RNA used. Naive CD8 T cells were FACS-sorted as CD8+CD4-CCR7+CD45RA+ on a BD FACSAria II into RLT Plus buffer. To test detection sensitivity, Jurkat RNA equal to over nine TCR copies was added to samples of roughly 18,000-1,100,000 naive CD8 T cells. CD8 T cells were enriched with RosetteSep CD8+ T Cell Enrichment Cocktail and Ficoll-Paque, followed by ACK red cell lysis. This TCR derives from a human donor in good health. Some libraries in this study had Jurkat cell RNA spiked in. The sample comprised naive CD8+ T cells from blood, with Jurkat cell RNA spiked in. In light of the paper, this sample's cell subset or site label describes: FACS-sorted CD8+CD4-CCR7+CD45RA+ naive T cells. The sequence joins TRBV4-1 to TRBJ2-1; 10 of the junction bases match TRBD2. In nucleotides, the sequence is TGCGCCAGCAGCCAAGCAGCGGGGGGGCGGGATGAGCAGTTCTTC. This gives the protein CASSQAAGGRDEQFF.